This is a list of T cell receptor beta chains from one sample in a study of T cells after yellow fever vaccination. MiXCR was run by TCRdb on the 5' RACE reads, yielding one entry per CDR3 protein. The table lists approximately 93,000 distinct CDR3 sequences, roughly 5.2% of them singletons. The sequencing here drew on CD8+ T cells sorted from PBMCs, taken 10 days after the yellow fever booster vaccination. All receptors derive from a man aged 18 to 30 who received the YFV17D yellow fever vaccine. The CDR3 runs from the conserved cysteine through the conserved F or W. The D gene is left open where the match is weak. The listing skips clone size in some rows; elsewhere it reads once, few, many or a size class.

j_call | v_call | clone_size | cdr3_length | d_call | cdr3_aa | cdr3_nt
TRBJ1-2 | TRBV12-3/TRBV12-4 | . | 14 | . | CASSPGTGSLGYTF | TGTGCCAGCAGCCCTGGGACGGGTAGCCTTGGCTACACCTTC
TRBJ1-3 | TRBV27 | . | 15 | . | CASSLSGRTGNTIYF | TGTGCCAGCAGTTTATCGGGGAGGACTGGAAACACCATATATTTT
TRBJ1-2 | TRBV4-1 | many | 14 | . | CASSQDDSFYGYTF | TGCGCCAGCAGCCAGGACGACAGTTTCTATGGCTACACCTTC
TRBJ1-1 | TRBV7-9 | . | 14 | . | CASSLVQGRTEAFF | TGTGCCAGCAGCTTAGTCCAGGGACGGACTGAAGCTTTCTTT
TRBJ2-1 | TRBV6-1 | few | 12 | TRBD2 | CATGRAYNEQFF | TGTGCCACCGGGAGGGCATACAATGAGCAGTTCTTC
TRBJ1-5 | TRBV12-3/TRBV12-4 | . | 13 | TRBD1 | CASSSQGFQPQHF | TGTGCCAGCAGTTCACAGGGGTTTCAGCCCCAGCATTTT
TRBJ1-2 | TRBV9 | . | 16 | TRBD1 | CASSGSDRGRYYGYTF | TGTGCCAGCAGCGGCTCAGACAGGGGGCGTTACTATGGCTACACCTTC
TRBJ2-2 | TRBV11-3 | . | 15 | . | CASSLRPTNTGELFF | TGTGCCAGCAGCTTAAGGCCTACGAACACCGGGGAGCTGTTTTTT
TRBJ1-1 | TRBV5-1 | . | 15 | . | CASSPDRSVNTEAFF | TGCGCCAGCAGCCCGGACAGATCAGTGAACACTGAAGCTTTCTTT
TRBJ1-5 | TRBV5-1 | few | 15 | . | CASSPTSPSNQPQHF | TGCGCCAGCAGCCCCACCTCACCTAGCAATCAGCCCCAGCATTTT
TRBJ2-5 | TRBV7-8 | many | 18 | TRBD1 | CASTPKRIRGTGQETQYF | TGTGCCAGCACCCCTAAGAGGATACGCGGGACAGGGCAAGAGACCCAGTACTTC
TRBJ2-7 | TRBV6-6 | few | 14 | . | CASTRPERSYEQYF | TGTGCCAGCACCCGACCAGAGAGGAGCTACGAGCAGTACTTC
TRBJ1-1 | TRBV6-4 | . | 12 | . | CASSDPNYEAFF | TGTGCCAGCAGTGACCCCAATTATGAAGCTTTCTTT
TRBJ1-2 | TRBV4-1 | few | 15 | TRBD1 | CASSLRQGGDYGYTF | TGCGCCAGCAGCCTTCGACAGGGGGGGGACTATGGCTACACCTTC
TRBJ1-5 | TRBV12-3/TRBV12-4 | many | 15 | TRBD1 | CASTQTGAGNQPQHF | TGTGCCAGCACTCAAACAGGGGCTGGCAATCAGCCCCAGCATTTT
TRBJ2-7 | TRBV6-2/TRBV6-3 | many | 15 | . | CASSSSPTGREEQYF | TGTGCCAGCAGTTCCAGCCCGACAGGGCGGGAAGAGCAGTACTTC
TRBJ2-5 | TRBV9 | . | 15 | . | CASSRRDNLPETQYF | TGTGCCAGCAGCCGGCGGGACAACCTGCCGGAGACCCAGTACTTC
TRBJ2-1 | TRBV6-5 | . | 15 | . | CASSYQEGAGNEQFF | TGTGCCAGCAGTTACCAGGAGGGGGCAGGGAATGAGCAGTTCTTC